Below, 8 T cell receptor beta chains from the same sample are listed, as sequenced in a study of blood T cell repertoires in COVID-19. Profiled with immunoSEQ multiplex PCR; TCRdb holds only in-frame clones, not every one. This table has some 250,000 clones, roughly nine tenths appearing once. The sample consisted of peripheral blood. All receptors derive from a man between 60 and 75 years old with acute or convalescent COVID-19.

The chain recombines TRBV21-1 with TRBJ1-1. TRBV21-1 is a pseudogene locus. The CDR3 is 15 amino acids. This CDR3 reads CASSSAGLMNTEAFF. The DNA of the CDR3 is TGTGCCAGCAGCTCGGCGGGGCTGATGAACACTGAAGCTTTCTTT.

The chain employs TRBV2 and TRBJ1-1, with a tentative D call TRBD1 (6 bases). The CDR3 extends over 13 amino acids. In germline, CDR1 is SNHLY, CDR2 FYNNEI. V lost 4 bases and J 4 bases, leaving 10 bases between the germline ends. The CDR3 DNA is TGTGCCAGCAGTGGGGGGCAAGGCACTGAAGCTTTCTTT. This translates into CASSGGQGTEAFF. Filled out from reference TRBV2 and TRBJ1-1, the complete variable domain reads EPEVTQTPSHQVTQMGQEVILRCVPISNHLYFYWYRQILGQKVEFLVSFYNNEISEKSEIFDDQFSVERPDGSNFTLKIRSTKLEDSAMYFCASSGGQGTEAFFGQGTRLTVV.

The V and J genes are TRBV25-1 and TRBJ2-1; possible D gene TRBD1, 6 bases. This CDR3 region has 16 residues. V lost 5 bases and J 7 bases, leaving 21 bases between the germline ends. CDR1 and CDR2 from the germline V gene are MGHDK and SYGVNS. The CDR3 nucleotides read TGTGCCAGCAGTATGTTCGACAGGATTAAGGGGAATGAGCAGTTCTTC. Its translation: CASSMFDRIKGNEQFF.

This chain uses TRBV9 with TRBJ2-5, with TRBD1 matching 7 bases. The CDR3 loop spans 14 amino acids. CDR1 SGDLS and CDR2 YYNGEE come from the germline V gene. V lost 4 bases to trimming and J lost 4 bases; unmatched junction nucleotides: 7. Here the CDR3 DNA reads TGTGCCAGCAGCCCAGAACAGGGGAGAGAGACCCAGTACTTC. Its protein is CASSPEQGRETQYF. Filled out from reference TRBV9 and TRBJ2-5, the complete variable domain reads DSGVTQTPKHLITATGQRVTLRCSPRSGDLSVYWYQQSLDQGLQFLIQYYNGEERAKGNILERFSAQQFPDLHSELNLSSLELGDSALYFCASSPEQGRETQYFGPGTRLLVL.

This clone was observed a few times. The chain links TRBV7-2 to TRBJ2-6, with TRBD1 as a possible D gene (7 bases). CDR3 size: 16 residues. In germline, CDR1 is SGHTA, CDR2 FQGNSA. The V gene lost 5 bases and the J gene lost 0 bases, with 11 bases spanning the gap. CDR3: CASSPEGASGANVLTF. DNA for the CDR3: TGTGCCAGCAGCCCGGAGGGGGCCTCTGGGGCCAACGTCCTGACTTTC.

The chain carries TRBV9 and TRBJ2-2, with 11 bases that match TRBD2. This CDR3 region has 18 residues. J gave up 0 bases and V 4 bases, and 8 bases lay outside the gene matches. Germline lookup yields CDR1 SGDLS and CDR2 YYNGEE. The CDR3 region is CASSLEGGLAANTGELFF. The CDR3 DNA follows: TGTGCCAGCAGCCTCGAGGGGGGACTAGCGGCGAACACCGGGGAGCTGTTTTTT. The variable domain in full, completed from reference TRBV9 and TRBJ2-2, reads DSGVTQTPKHLITATGQRVTLRCSPRSGDLSVYWYQQSLDQGLQFLIQYYNGEERAKGNILERFSAQQFPDLHSELNLSSLELGDSALYFCASSLEGGLAANTGELFFGEGSRLTVL.

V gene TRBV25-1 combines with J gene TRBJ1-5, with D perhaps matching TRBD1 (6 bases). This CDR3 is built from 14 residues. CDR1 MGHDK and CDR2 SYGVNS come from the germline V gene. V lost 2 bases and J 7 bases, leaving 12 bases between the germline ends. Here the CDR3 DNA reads TGTGCCAGCAGTGAAAGGGGGGGATTGCAGCCCCAGCATTTT. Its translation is CASSERGGLQPQHF.

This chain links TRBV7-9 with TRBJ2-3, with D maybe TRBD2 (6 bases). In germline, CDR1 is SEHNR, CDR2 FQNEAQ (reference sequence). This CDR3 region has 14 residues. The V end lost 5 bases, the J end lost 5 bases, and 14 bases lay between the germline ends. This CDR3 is CASSPVAGGDTQYF. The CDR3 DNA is TGTGCCAGCAGCCCCGTCGCCGGGGGAGATACGCAGTATTTT.